This TCR beta chain is from a study of T cells in Graves' hyperthyroidism and ophthalmopathy. At the level of the study: Peripheral blood specimens were obtained at initial diagnosis, prior to any treatment. Study-wide results and caveats: Among thyroid clonotypes expanded above 0.001, most also appeared in blood.

Amplification of TCR beta CDR3 regions was performed using RNA transcripts as template. The HTBI set primed first-round TCR CDR3 RT-PCR. From the multiplex PCR reads, TCRdb called clonotypes with MiXCR, one entry per CDR3 protein. Seen here are about 400,000 distinct CDR3 sequences, 13% to 15% observed once, and the top ten hold roughly a fifth. This clonotype was observed a few times. Its cognate antigen is unknown. The CDR3 contains 13 residues. The V end was cut by 5 bases, the J end by 3 bases, with 11 bases between. Per the germline V gene, CDR1 is SGHTS and CDR2 is YDEGEE. Orbital computed tomography and thyroid ultrasound, together with serum TRAb and thyroxine and clinical symptoms, were used for diagnoses.

The receptor was isolated from a woman in her sixties or seventies with Graves' ophthalmopathy. This chain uses TRBV5-8 with TRBJ1-1, with TRBD1 as a possible D gene (5 bases). The sample comprised blood. The CDR3 DNA follows: TGTGCCAGCAGGGTCAGGGCGGACACTGAAGCTTTCTTT. This sequence encodes CASRVRADTEAFF.